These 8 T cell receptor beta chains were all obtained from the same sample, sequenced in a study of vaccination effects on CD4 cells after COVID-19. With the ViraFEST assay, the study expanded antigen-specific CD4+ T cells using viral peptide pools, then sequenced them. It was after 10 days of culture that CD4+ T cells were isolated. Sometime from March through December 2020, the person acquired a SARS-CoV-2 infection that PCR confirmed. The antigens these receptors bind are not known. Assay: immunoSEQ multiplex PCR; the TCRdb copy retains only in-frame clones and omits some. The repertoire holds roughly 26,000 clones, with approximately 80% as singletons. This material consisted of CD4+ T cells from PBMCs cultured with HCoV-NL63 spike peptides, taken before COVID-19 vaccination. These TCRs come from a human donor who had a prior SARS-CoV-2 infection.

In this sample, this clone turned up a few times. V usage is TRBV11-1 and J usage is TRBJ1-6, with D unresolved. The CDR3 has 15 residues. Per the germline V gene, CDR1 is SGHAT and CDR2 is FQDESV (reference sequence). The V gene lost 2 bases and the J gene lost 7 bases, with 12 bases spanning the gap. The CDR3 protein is CASSLSRGRNSPLHF. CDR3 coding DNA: TGTGCCAGCAGCTTAAGCCGAGGGAGGAATTCACCCCTCCACTTT. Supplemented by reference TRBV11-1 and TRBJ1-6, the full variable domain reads EAEVAQSPRYKITEKSQAVAFWCDPISGHATLYWYRQILGQGPELLVQFQDESVVDDSQLPKDRFSAERLKGVDSTLKIQPAELGDSAMYLCASSLSRGRNSPLHFGNGTRLTVT.

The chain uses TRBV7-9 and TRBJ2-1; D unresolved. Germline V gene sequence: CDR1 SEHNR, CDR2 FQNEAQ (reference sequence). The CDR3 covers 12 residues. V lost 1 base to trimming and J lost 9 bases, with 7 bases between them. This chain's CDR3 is CASSLVASEQFF. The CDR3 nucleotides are TGTGCCAGCAGCTTAGTCGCTAGTGAGCAGTTCTTC.

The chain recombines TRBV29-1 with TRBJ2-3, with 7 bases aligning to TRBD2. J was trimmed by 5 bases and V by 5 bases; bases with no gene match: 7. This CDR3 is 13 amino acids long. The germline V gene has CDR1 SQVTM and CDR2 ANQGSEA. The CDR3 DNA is TGCAGCGTTTCTAGCGGTAAGAGAGATACGCAGTATTTT. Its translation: CSVSSGKRDTQYF.

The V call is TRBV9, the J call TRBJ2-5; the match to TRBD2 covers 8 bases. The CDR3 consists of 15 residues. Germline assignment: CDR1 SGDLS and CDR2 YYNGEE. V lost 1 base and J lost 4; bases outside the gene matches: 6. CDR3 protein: CASSVSGGLGETQYF. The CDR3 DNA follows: TGTGCCAGCAGCGTATCGGGGGGGTTAGGAGAGACCCAGTACTTC.

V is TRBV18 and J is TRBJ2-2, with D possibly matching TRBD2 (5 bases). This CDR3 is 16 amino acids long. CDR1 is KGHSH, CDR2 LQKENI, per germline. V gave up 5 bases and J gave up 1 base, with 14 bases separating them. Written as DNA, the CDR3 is TGTGCCAGCTCATCCGGCGCGGGCGTGAACACCGGGGAGCTGTTTTTT. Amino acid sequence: CASSSGAGVNTGELFF.

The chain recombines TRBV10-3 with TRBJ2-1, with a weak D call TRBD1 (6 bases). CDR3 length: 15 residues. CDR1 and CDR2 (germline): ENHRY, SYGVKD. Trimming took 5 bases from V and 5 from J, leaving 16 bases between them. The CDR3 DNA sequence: TGTGCCATCAGTCGTACAGGGATCTCGGACAATGAGCAGTTCTTC. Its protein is CAISRTGISDNEQFF.

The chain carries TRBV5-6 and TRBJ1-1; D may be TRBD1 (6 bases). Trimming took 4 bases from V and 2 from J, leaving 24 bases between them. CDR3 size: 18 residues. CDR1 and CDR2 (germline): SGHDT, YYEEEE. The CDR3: CASSPEKSGHPFNTEAFF. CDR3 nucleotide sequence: TGTGCCAGCAGCCCTGAAAAATCGGGACACCCGTTTAACACTGAAGCTTTCTTT.

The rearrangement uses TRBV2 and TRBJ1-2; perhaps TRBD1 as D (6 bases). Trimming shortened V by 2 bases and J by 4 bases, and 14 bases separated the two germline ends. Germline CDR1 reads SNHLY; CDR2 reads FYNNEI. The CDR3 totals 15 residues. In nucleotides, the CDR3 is TGTGCCAGCAGTGAATCGTCCAGGGGAAGCTATGGCTACACCTTC. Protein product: CASSESSRGSYGYTF.